This T cell receptor beta chain was obtained from a study of OX40 agonist ivuxolimab in advanced cancers. Study-level information: Dose-escalation patients suffered from hepatocellular carcinoma, melanoma, renal cell or head and neck cancer. Findings of the study overall: Dose levels from 0.1 to 3.0 mg/kg saw CD4+ and CD8+ blood T cells expand clonally by week 6.

Some clones are missing from TCRdb's copy, which holds only in-frame ones; the method was immunoSEQ multiplex PCR. Among about 35,000 clones listed, 92% were seen once. To note about this clone: The target antigen is unknown.

The CDR3 has 14 residues. Trimming took off 0 bases at V and 3 bases at J, with 9 bases between the two ends. Per germline, CDR1 MNHEY and CDR2 SMNVEV (reference sequence). The origin of this receptor is an adult with an advanced solid tumor such as melanoma, head and neck, liver or kidney cancer. The specimen was CD4+ or CD8+ T cells sorted from blood, collected in a trial of the OX40 agonist ivuxolimab. This rearrangement joins TRBV27 to TRBJ2-7; perhaps TRBD1 as D (6 bases). CDR3 DNA: TGTGCCAGCAGTTTATCGTCCAGGGGCTACGAGCAGTACTTC. Protein: CASSLSSRGYEQYF.